These 8 T cell receptor beta chains share one sample of origin, sequenced in a study of response to subunit inactivated influenza vaccine. In TCRdb, the RT-PCR reads were re-called with MiXCR into one record per CDR3 protein. The repertoire holds 500,000 to 600,000 distinct CDR3 sequences, with under 15% as singletons. Sequencing used PBMCs from blood, obtained roughly 6 weeks after vaccination. The receptor source for this set is a man in his forties or fifties who received an inactivated influenza vaccine.

The rearrangement links TRBV12-3 or TRBV12-4 to TRBJ1-5; 9 bases agree with TRBD1. The CDR3 consists of 14 residues. V lost 4 bases to trimming and J lost 7 bases; unmatched junction nucleotides: 5. CDR3 nucleotide sequence: TGTGCCAGCAGTTACCGGGACAGGGAACAGCCCCAGCATTTT. It encodes CASSYRDREQPQHF.

This clonotype was counted ten times or more. The chain links TRBV12-3 or TRBV12-4 to TRBJ1-1; the match to TRBD1 covers 9 bases. The CDR3 extends over 13 amino acids. J was trimmed by 5 bases and V by 6 bases; bases with no gene match: 4. The CDR3 region is CASRRTGETEAFF. The CDR3 DNA follows: TGTGCCAGCAGGCGGACAGGGGAAACTGAAGCTTTCTTT.

This clonotype has just a few counts. The CDR3 loop is CASSLGQGANYGYTF. CDR3 DNA: TGCGCCAGCAGCTTGGGGCAGGGGGCTAACTATGGCTACACCTTC. V is TRBV5-1 and J is TRBJ1-2; 7 nucleotides align to TRBD1. The CDR3 totals 15 residues. Germline V gene lookup returns CDR1 SGHRS and CDR2 YFSETQ. J gave up 0 bases and V 0 bases, and 2 bases lay outside the gene matches.

This clonotype was picked up a small number of times. The rearrangement uses TRBV12-3 or TRBV12-4 and TRBJ2-2; D call uncertain. With 3 bases removed from V and 6 bases from J, the gap between germline ends came to 5 bases. This CDR3 has 12 amino acids. The CDR3, as DNA: TGTGCCAGCAGTTTTTTGGCCGGGGAGCTGTTTTTT. Its translation: CASSFLAGELFF.

J is TRBJ2-7 and V is TRBV29-1, with D possibly being TRBD2 (5 bases). Deletions cut 4 bases from V and 3 bases from J, with 16 bases between. Germline CDR1 and CDR2: SQVTM and ANQGSEA. The CDR3 has 14 residues. The CDR3 spells CSVGGIENHYEQYF. CDR3 nucleotide sequence: TGCAGCGTTGGAGGGATCGAAAATCACTACGAGCAGTACTTC.

This clonotype was picked up a small number of times. J is TRBJ2-2 and V is TRBV20-1; no clear D gene. The CDR3 consists of 13 residues. Deletions cut 5 bases from V and 3 bases from J, with 10 bases between. The germline V gene encodes CDR1 DFQATT and CDR2 SNEGSKA (reference sequence). DNA of the CDR3: TGCAGTGCTCCGAGTCTTGACACCGGGGAGCTGTTTTTT. It translates to CSAPSLDTGELFF.

The V and J genes are TRBV7-9 and TRBJ2-1; tentative D call: TRBD2 (6 bases). The CDR3 totals 13 residues. Per the germline V gene, CDR1 is SEHNR and CDR2 is FQNEAQ (reference sequence). Trimming removed 1 base at V and 10 bases at J, with 11 bases between. CDR3 coding DNA: TGTGCCAGCAGCTTAGACTTGGAGGGGGAGCAGTTCTTC. Protein sequence: CASSLDLEGEQFF.

The chain joins TRBV15 to TRBJ2-7, with a tentative D call TRBD1 (6 bases). The CDR3 is made up of 14 amino acids. V was trimmed by 3 bases and J by 2 bases, leaving 11 bases between them. CDR1 and CDR2 (germline): LNHNV, YYDKDF (reference sequence). The CDR3 is CATSRGDTAYEQYF. The DNA for the CDR3 is TGTGCCACCAGCAGGGGGGACACCGCCTACGAGCAGTACTTC.